The 26 T cell receptor beta chains reported below all come from one sample, sequenced in a study of Tregs in tolerant kidney transplant recipients (dated by TCRdb to about 2019). Libraries were constructed by the immunoSEQ multiplex PCR assay. The table was pulled from immuneACCESS by TCRdb, which kept in-frame rearrangements only. Such tables lose some clones; where checked, under half of the loss comes from unresolved V genes, and the rest has no known cause. The table for this sample lists about 69,000 clones; about 88% of them were counted only once. The top ten clones comprise approximately 0.4% of the sample. The sample's time point label is to be understood as: blood sample drawn before combined kidney and bone marrow transplant. The sequenced sample was CD4+ T cells from blood, obtained before the transplant. These receptors were collected from a human donor who received a combined kidney and bone marrow transplant.

V is TRBV7-2 and J is TRBJ2-7; the D gene is possibly TRBD2 (6 bases). Per the germline V gene, CDR1 is SGHTA and CDR2 is FQGNSA. The ends were cut back, 5 bases at V and 9 bases at J, with 20 bases in the middle. This CDR3 comprises 14 residues. CDR3 bases: TGTGCCAGCAGCGTCGGGAGCACTCTGCTAGGGCAGTACTTC. Its protein is CASSVGSTLLGQYF.

The chain employs TRBV7-9 and TRBJ2-7; no firm D call. The ends were cut back, 7 bases at V and 7 bases at J, with 11 bases in the middle. Germline CDR1 is SEHNR and CDR2 is FQNEAQ (reference sequence). The CDR3 runs 11 residues. The CDR3 protein is CASTPLMEQYF. In nucleotides, the CDR3 is TGTGCCAGCACCCCCTTAATGGAGCAGTACTTC.

To note about this clone: Germline is not matched at one junction end, which may reflect a read error. J is TRBJ2-1 and V is TRBV2; D unresolved. CDR3 length: 12 residues. CDR1 SNHLY and CDR2 FYNNEI come from the germline V gene. The DNA of the CDR3 is TGTGCCAGCAGTGAACGCGATGGAGTCCCGGTCTTC. This encodes CASSERDGVPVF.

CDR3 DNA sequence: TGTGCCAGCAGTTTATTTGGAGCCGGGACAGGGGTCGGTGGCACTGAAGCTTTCTTT. Amino acids: CASSLFGAGTGVGGTEAFF. The J gene is TRBJ1-1, the V gene TRBV27, with 10 bases identical to TRBD1. V was pared by 1 base and J by 4 bases, with 15 bases of the junction left unmatched. Per the germline V gene, CDR1 is MNHEY and CDR2 is SMNVEV (reference sequence). CDR3 size: 19 residues.

In its sample, this clone was seen once. The chain employs TRBV5-8 and TRBJ2-1, with D perhaps matching TRBD2 (6 bases). Germline CDR1 and CDR2: SGHTS and YDEGEE. V lost 3 bases, J lost 4 bases, and 11 bases lay in between. The CDR3 covers 14 residues. CDR3 nucleotides: TGTGCCAGCAGCTGGAAGGGGAGGTACAATGAGCAGTTCTTC. Amino acid sequence: CASSWKGRYNEQFF.

About this clone: At one of its ends the junction is not consistent with the germline gene, which may arise from a read error. The chain employs TRBV7-7 and TRBJ2-6, with 8 nucleotides matching TRBD2. The CDR3 loop spans 18 amino acids. CDR1 SSHAT and CDR2 FNYEAQ come from the germline V gene (reference sequence). CDR3 loop: CASSPQLAGASGANVLTF. Here the CDR3 DNA reads TGTGCTAGCAGCCCCCAGCTAGCGGGTGCCTCTGGGGCCAACGTCCTGACTTTC.

The chain is built from TRBV7-2 and TRBJ1-5; D call uncertain. Germline V CDR1 and CDR2: SGHTA, FQGNSA. The V and J ends lost 5 bases and 2 bases respectively, with 7 bases between them. The CDR3 runs to 13 residues. The DNA of the CDR3 is TGTGCCAGCAGCCAGGTTGGCAATCAGCCCCAGCATTTT. Its protein product is CASSQVGNQPQHF.

The V and J genes are TRBV2 and TRBJ2-7; 8 nucleotides line up with TRBD2. Trimming removed 4 bases from V and 4 bases from J; junction bases left unmatched: 9. Germline V CDR1 and CDR2: SNHLY, FYNNEI. The CDR3 contains 15 residues. The CDR3 is CASSGAGGLVYEQYF. CDR3 coding DNA: TGTGCCAGCAGTGGGGCGGGGGGACTCGTTTACGAGCAGTACTTC.

The chain uses TRBV28 and TRBJ1-1; 7 bases map to TRBD1. CDR1 is MDHEN and CDR2 is SYDVKM in the germline V gene. This CDR3 is 15 amino acids long. Trimming took 6 bases from V and 0 from J; bases not matched to a gene: 7. The CDR3 DNA sequence: TGTGCCAGCAGACAATCCGGGACAGTGAACACTGAAGCTTTCTTT. Its protein product is CASRQSGTVNTEAFF.

Only a few counts were recorded for this clone. This rearrangement joins TRBV6-5 to TRBJ1-2; tentatively, D is TRBD1 (5 bases). V was clipped by 2 bases and J by 6 bases, with 19 bases between them. The CDR3 totals 16 residues. Germline-derived CDR1 and CDR2 are MNHEY and SVGAGI. CDR3 residues: CASSYTYQQGKDGYTF. DNA for the CDR3: TGTGCCAGCAGTTACACCTACCAGCAGGGCAAGGATGGCTACACCTTC.

V and J are TRBV28 and TRBJ1-4; maybe TRBD1 (6 bases). Germline-derived CDR1 and CDR2 are MDHEN and SYDVKM. V dropped 7 bases and J dropped 3 bases, with 12 bases sitting between them. The length of the CDR3 is 14 residues. The CDR3 DNA reads TGTGCCAGCACTCAAGGGGGGGCTAATGAAAAACTGTTTTTT. Protein: CASTQGGANEKLFF.

The chain employs TRBV6-6 and TRBJ2-5, with 9 bases fitting TRBD2. The CDR3 has 14 amino acids. Looked up from germline, CDR1 is MNHNY and CDR2 is SVGAGI (reference sequence). V dropped 5 bases and J dropped 5; count of bases not matched to a gene: 6. The chain's CDR3 is CASSLAGLAETQYF. In DNA form, the CDR3 reads TGTGCCAGCAGTCTAGCGGGACTCGCTGAGACCCAGTACTTC.

The genes are TRBV7-2 and TRBJ2-7; 7 nucleotides line up with TRBD2. Losses at the gene ends were 0 bases for V and 0 bases for J; bases not matched to a gene: 2. Germline V lookup: CDR1 SGHTA, CDR2 FQGNSA. CDR3 length: 15 residues. The DNA of the CDR3 is TGTGCCAGCAGCTTAGCGCGGACTAGCTCCTACGAGCAGTACTTC. It yields the protein CASSLARTSSYEQYF.

This rearrangement joins TRBV7-9 to TRBJ2-5, with D tentatively TRBD1 (6 bases). Looked up from germline, CDR1 is SEHNR and CDR2 is FQNEAQ (reference sequence). CDR3 length equals 14 residues. Trimming removed 8 bases at V and 4 bases at J, with 17 bases between. The CDR3 nucleotides are TGTGCCAGCTCCGTGGACAGCCCTTTAGAGACCCAGTACTTC. Translation gives CASSVDSPLETQYF.

CDR3 sequence: CASSQDRAGETQYF. CDR3 sequence (DNA): TGTGCCAGCAGTCAGGACAGGGCTGGAGAGACCCAGTACTTC. The chain recombines TRBV27 with TRBJ2-5, with 8 bases matching TRBD1. Germline CDR1 reads MNHEY; CDR2 reads SMNVEV (reference sequence). After removal of 5 bases from V and 4 bases from J, the junction contained 6 bases not matched to a gene. This CDR3 is 14 amino acids long.

This chain links TRBV10-3 with TRBJ2-1; TRBD2 aligns across 12 bases. The CDR3 has 16 amino acids. Trimming cost V 10 bases and J 7 bases; bases outside gene matches: 14. Germline-derived CDR1 and CDR2 are ENHRY and SYGVKD. The CDR3 sequence is CATDIRGLAGLNEQFF. The CDR3, as DNA: TGTGCCACCGACATAAGAGGACTAGCGGGACTTAATGAGCAGTTCTTC.

This rearrangement joins TRBV2 to TRBJ2-5; 14 bases match TRBD2. The CDR3 has 18 residues. V shed 6 bases and J 3 bases; nucleotides not matched to a gene: 12. In germline, CDR1 is SNHLY, CDR2 FYNNEI. In DNA form, the CDR3 reads TGTGCCAGCAGATGGGGGACTAGCGGGAGAAGATCTAAAGAGACCCAGTACTTC. It encodes CASRWGTSGRRSKETQYF. Together with reference TRBV2 and TRBJ2-5, the CDR3 gives the full variable domain: EPEVTQTPSHQVTQMGQEVILRCVPISNHLYFYWYRQILGQKVEFLVSFYNNEISEKSEIFDDQFSVERPDGSNFTLKIRSTKLEDSAMYFCASRWGTSGRRSKETQYFGPGTRLLVL.

This chain uses TRBV4-2 with TRBJ2-3; TRBD2 matches 10 bases. With V trimmed by 4 bases and J by 3 bases, 4 bases remained unmatched. This CDR3 is 15 amino acids long. In germline, CDR1 is LGHNA, CDR2 YNFKEQ. The CDR3 spells CASSLGTSVTDTQYF. The DNA for the CDR3 is TGTGCCAGCAGCCTCGGGACTAGCGTTACAGATACGCAGTATTTT.

The genes are TRBV5-4 and TRBJ2-7; 10 bases are shared with TRBD2. The CDR3 runs to 17 residues. The germline V gene encodes CDR1 SGHNT and CDR2 YYREEE (reference sequence). Trimming took 0 bases from V and 2 from J; bases not matched to a gene: 8. For the CDR3, the DNA is TGTGCCAGCAGCTTGGGCAGCGGGAGGGGACTTACCTACGAGCAGTACTTC. This sequence encodes CASSLGSGRGLTYEQYF.

This rearrangement joins TRBV19 to TRBJ2-5; no clear D gene. This CDR3 has 13 amino acids. The V end was cut by 4 bases, the J end by 3 bases, with 9 bases between. In germline, CDR1 is LNHDA, CDR2 SQIVND (reference sequence). CDR3 in amino acids: CASSTSLKETQYF. CDR3 bases: TGTGCCAGTAGTACTAGTTTAAAAGAGACCCAGTACTTC.

The rearrangement links TRBV28 to TRBJ2-1; 8 positions agree with TRBD2. The CDR3 totals 15 residues. Germline V gene lookup returns CDR1 MDHEN and CDR2 SYDVKM. The junction had 10 bases not matched to a gene; V was cut back by 6 bases and J by 6 bases. The CDR3 DNA reads TGTGCCAGCAGACTACCGGGACTAGAGGGCAATGAGCAGTTCTTC. Translating it yields CASRLPGLEGNEQFF.

The V call is TRBV10-3, the J call TRBJ1-2; 7 bases map to TRBD1. The CDR3 sequence is 14 residues long. Trimming cost V 6 bases and J 0 bases; bases outside gene matches: 4. The germline gives CDR1 ENHRY, CDR2 SYGVKD. DNA for the CDR3: TGTGCCATCAGGCCGCAGGGGGCTAACTATGGCTACACCTTC. It encodes CAIRPQGANYGYTF.

The chain employs TRBV2 and TRBJ2-7, with D hard to call. The CDR3 extends over 10 amino acids. V dropped 6 bases and J dropped 3 bases, with 3 bases sitting between them. Germline loops: CDR1 SNHLY, CDR2 FYNNEI. Here the CDR3 DNA reads TGTGCCAGCAGCAACTACGAGCAGTACTTC. Translated, it gives CASSNYEQYF.

The rearrangement joins TRBV28 to TRBJ2-7, with TRBD1 as a possible D gene (7 bases). The CDR3 is 15 amino acids. Germline CDR1 and CDR2: MDHEN and SYDVKM. V was clipped by 6 bases and J by 5 bases, with 20 bases between them. DNA of the CDR3: TGTGCCAGCAGAACCGCGGGGACAGATAACCACGAGCAGTACTTC. It encodes CASRTAGTDNHEQYF.

V gene TRBV15 combines with J gene TRBJ2-1; 7 bases match TRBD2. The CDR3 sequence is 15 residues long. Per the germline V gene, CDR1 is LNHNV and CDR2 is YYDKDF (reference sequence). V gave up 3 bases and J gave up 2 bases; unmatched junction bases: 4. DNA of the CDR3: TGTGCCACCAGCAGTTCGGCGGGAGCCTACAATGAGCAGTTCTTC. Its protein is CATSSSAGAYNEQFF. Full variable domain (outside the CDR3, taken from reference TRBV15 and TRBJ2-1): DAMVIQNPRYQVTQFGKPVTLSCSQTLNHNVMYWYQQKSSQAPKLLFHYYDKDFNNEADTPDNFQSRRPNTSFCFLDIRSPGLGDTAMYLCATSSSAGAYNEQFFGPGTRLTVL.

The chain employs TRBV4-3 and TRBJ2-2; D may be TRBD2 (6 bases). CDR1 is LGHNA and CDR2 is YSLEER in the germline V gene. The CDR3 is 17 residues long. V was clipped by 0 bases and J by 2 bases, with 13 bases between them. The CDR3 is CASSQEPGGINTGELFF. Written as DNA, the CDR3 is TGCGCCAGCAGCCAAGAACCCGGAGGGATTAACACCGGGGAGCTGTTTTTT.